These 29 T cell receptor beta chains were all obtained from the same sample, sequenced in a study of control samples from healthy donors and cancer patients. This table comes from immunoSEQ multiplex PCR, and its TCRdb copy is limited to in-frame clones, with some not included. The data contain tens of thousands of clones, roughly 90% of them singletons. Specimen: PBMCs. The receptors stem from a woman aged 45-60 years with colorectal cancer.

The chain recombines TRBV7-8 with TRBJ1-6; a weak D match, TRBD1 (5 bases). The CDR3 is made up of 14 amino acids. Trimming removed 1 base from V and 6 bases from J, with 7 bases in between. The germline gives CDR1 SGHVS, CDR2 FQNEAQ. This CDR3 is CASSLGDPNSPLHF. The CDR3 DNA reads as TGTGCCAGCAGCTTAGGGGACCCTAATTCACCCCTCCACTTT.

The V gene is TRBV9, the J gene TRBJ1-3, with unresolved D. The germline gives CDR1 SGDLS, CDR2 YYNGEE. Trimming took off 0 bases at V and 16 bases at J, with 17 bases between the two ends. The length of the CDR3 is 13 residues. The CDR3 DNA sequence: TGTGCCAGCAGCGTAGATGCAATGACGAATTCGTATTTT. Its translation: CASSVDAMTNSYF.

This clone was detected once. The chain employs TRBV5-1 and TRBJ1-4, with D maybe TRBD1 (5 bases). The germline V and J ends were trimmed by 3 bases and 8 bases, with 20 bases remaining between them. Germline values: CDR1 SGHRS, CDR2 YFSETQ. The CDR3 extends over 16 amino acids. The CDR3 loop reads CASSSGDKYWGEKLFF. The CDR3 DNA reads TGCGCCAGCAGCTCGGGGGATAAGTATTGGGGCGAAAAACTGTTTTTT.

The genes are TRBV7-2 and TRBJ1-5; no firm D call. This CDR3 has 12 amino acids. Trimming pared 3 bases from V and 6 bases from J, leaving 6 bases between. Germline CDR1 SGHTA, CDR2 FQGNSA. CDR3 sequence: CASSLMAQPQHF. CDR3 in DNA: TGTGCCAGCAGCTTGATGGCTCAGCCCCAGCATTTT.

The rearrangement links TRBV6-2 or TRBV6-3 to TRBJ2-7; D not certain. Germline V gene sequence: CDR1 MNHEY, CDR2 SVGEGT. This CDR3 has 14 residues. Trimming cost V 4 bases and J 3 bases, with 13 bases left between them. This CDR3 reads CASSLPGGGYEQYV. In DNA, the CDR3 is TGTGCCAGCAGTTTGCCGGGTGGCGGCTACGAGCAGTACGTC.

V is TRBV5-5 and J is TRBJ2-5; TRBD1 matches at 10 bases. CDR3 length: 13 amino acids. V trimming: 7 bases; J trimming: 1 base; junction bases outside the gene matches: 1. Per the germline V gene, CDR1 is SGHKS and CDR2 is YYEKEE (reference sequence). CDR3 in amino acids: CASGDRGQETQYF. As DNA, the CDR3 is TGTGCCAGCGGGGACAGGGGCCAAGAGACCCAGTACTTC.

This clone was observed a single time. The chain has TRBV6-2 or TRBV6-3 and TRBJ1-2, with TRBD1 identical over 7 bases. CDR3 length: 15 residues. V lost 6 bases, J lost 8 bases, and 15 bases stayed unmatched. The V gene's germline CDR1 is MNHEY and CDR2 SVGEGT. Written as DNA, the CDR3 is TGTGCCAGCAGCAAGCGGGACAGTACTCCTAAGGGCTACACCTTC. Its translation is CASSKRDSTPKGYTF.

The chain employs TRBV9 and TRBJ1-3, with TRBD1 matching over 7 bases. Germline loops: CDR1 SGDLS, CDR2 YYNGEE. The V segment lost 0 bases and the J segment 0 bases; nucleotides outside the gene matches: 6. The CDR3 totals 17 residues. The CDR3 sequence: CASSVGVGQSSGNTIYF. In DNA, the CDR3 is TGTGCCAGCAGCGTAGGGGTGGGACAGAGCTCTGGAAACACCATATATTTT.

This rearrangement joins TRBV6-5 to TRBJ2-1; 11 bases line up with TRBD1. J lost 7 bases, V lost 5 bases, and 7 bases had no gene match. Germline CDR1 MNHEY, CDR2 SVGAGI. The CDR3 covers 15 residues. The CDR3 coding sequence is TGTGCCAGCAGTCCCCGGGACAGGGGGTTGAATGAGCAGTTCTTC. Encoded protein: CASSPRDRGLNEQFF.

This clone was seen a single time. This CDR3 reads CASGPQGGNEKLFF. CDR3 sequence (DNA): TGTGCTAGTGGACCCCAGGGTGGTAATGAAAAACTGTTTTTT. The rearrangement uses TRBV12-5 and TRBJ1-4, with D tentatively TRBD1 (5 bases). Trimming took off 6 bases at V and 4 bases at J, with 12 bases between the two ends. The CDR3 loop spans 14 amino acids. The germline CDR1 and CDR2 sequences are LGHNT and FRNRAP. Full variable domain (outside the CDR3, taken from reference TRBV12-5 and TRBJ1-4): DARVTQTPRHKVTEMGQEVTMRCQPILGHNTVFWYRQTMMQGLELLAYFRNRAPLDDSGMPKDRFSAEMPDATLATLKIQPSEPRDSAVYFCASGPQGGNEKLFFGSGTQLSVL.

V gene TRBV7-3 combines with J gene TRBJ2-2; D is perhaps TRBD1 (5 bases). Trimming took 5 bases from V and 4 from J, leaving 20 bases between them. There are 17 residues in the CDR3. Germline CDR1 reads SGHTA; CDR2 reads FQGTGA. CDR3 nucleotide sequence: TGTGCCAGCAGCCAAACCTGGGCAGGGCCGAGCACCGGGGAGCTGTTTTTT. Its translation is CASSQTWAGPSTGELFF.

This CDR3 is CASSFGTDYEQYV. The CDR3 DNA reads TGTGCCAGCAGTTTTGGGACAGACTACGAGCAGTACGTC. The rearrangement links TRBV6-2 or TRBV6-3 to TRBJ2-7, with TRBD1 matching over 7 bases. CDR1 is MNHEY and CDR2 is SVGEGT in the germline V gene. The V and J ends lost 4 bases and 3 bases, in that order; junction bases with no gene match: 3. The CDR3 contains 13 residues.

This chain connects TRBV18 to TRBJ1-1, with 9 bases fitting TRBD1. Germline CDR1 and CDR2: KGHSH and LQKENI. Unmatched junction bases numbered 7, after V lost 5 bases and J lost 3 bases. The CDR3 has 15 amino acids. CDR3 sequence (DNA): TGTGCCAGCTCAAGCTACAGGGGGCGCGACACTGAAGCTTTCTTT. Protein sequence: CASSSYRGRDTEAFF.

The V and J genes are TRBV10-3 and TRBJ2-1, with 9 bases lining up with TRBD2. CDR1 ENHRY and CDR2 SYGVKD come from the germline V gene. CDR3 size: 15 residues. The V and J ends lost 4 bases and 2 bases, in that order; junction bases with no gene match: 3. CDR3: CAISVLAGTYNEQFF. The CDR3 DNA reads TGTGCCATCAGTGTCCTAGCGGGGACCTACAATGAGCAGTTCTTC.

The rearrangement links TRBV20-1 to TRBJ1-3; the D gene is possibly TRBD1 (6 bases). The CDR3 loop spans 15 amino acids. The V gene lost 3 bases and the J gene lost 2 bases, with 14 bases spanning the gap. Germline CDR1 reads DFQATT; CDR2 reads SNEGSKA (reference sequence). CDR3 DNA sequence: TGCAGTGCTAGTAACACAGGGCTTACTGGAAACACCATATATTTT. It specifies CSASNTGLTGNTIYF.

The chain has TRBV15 and TRBJ2-1, with 11 bases matching TRBD1. The CDR3 length is 13 residues. J gave up 4 bases and V 9 bases, and 2 bases lay outside the gene matches. The V gene's germline CDR1 is LNHNV and CDR2 YYDKDF (reference sequence). In DNA, the CDR3 is TGTGCCACTGGACAGGGGGCTTACAATGAGCAGTTCTTC. Encoded protein: CATGQGAYNEQFF.

The CDR3 is CASSRTGYGDRATGELFF. CDR3 bases: TGTGCCAGCAGCCGTACTGGTTACGGGGACAGGGCGACCGGGGAGCTGTTTTTT. This chain links TRBV13 with TRBJ2-2; 9 nucleotides match TRBD1. J lost 5 bases, V lost 5 bases, and 15 bases had no gene match. The CDR3 covers 18 residues. Germline CDR1 reads PRHDT; CDR2 reads FYEKMQ (reference sequence).

The CDR3 nucleotides read TGTGCCAGCAGCCGGGGCCCCGAGGGGGGCTACACCTTC. Translating it yields CASSRGPEGGYTF. V usage is TRBV7-8 and J usage is TRBJ1-2, with D possibly TRBD1 on 5 matching bases. The CDR3 totals 13 residues. Germline V gene sequence: CDR1 SGHVS, CDR2 FQNEAQ. The V end was cut by 5 bases, the J end by 8 bases, with 15 bases between.

This chain uses TRBV6-2 or TRBV6-3 with TRBJ2-1; TRBD2 matches at 7 bases. Germline loops: CDR1 MNHEY, CDR2 SVGEGT. CDR3 length: 15 residues. The trim removed 2 bases at V and 3 bases at J, leaving 4 bases unmatched. This CDR3 reads CASSYTGLGYNEQFF. The CDR3 DNA reads TGTGCCAGCAGTTACACAGGACTAGGCTACAATGAGCAGTTCTTC.

The chain joins TRBV29-1 to TRBJ1-4, with TRBD1 identical over 11 bases. The CDR3 is 13 residues long. V shed 7 bases and J 10 bases; nucleotides not matched to a gene: 8. In germline, CDR1 is SQVTM, CDR2 ANQGSEA. CDR3: CSAATGTGGKLFF. The CDR3 DNA reads TGCAGCGCGGCAACCGGGACAGGGGGAAAACTGTTTTTT. Full variable domain (missing parts from reference TRBV29-1 and TRBJ1-4): SAVISQKPSRDICQRGTSLTIQCQVDSQVTMMFWYRQQPGQSLTLIATANQGSEATYESGFVIDKFPISRPNLTFSTLTVSNMSPEDSSIYLCSAATGTGGKLFFGSGTQLSVL.

CDR3 nucleotides: TGTGCCAGTAGCAGGGGGCCGAACACCGGGGAGCTGTTTTTT. It specifies CASSRGPNTGELFF. The chain couples TRBV19 to TRBJ2-2, with 8 bases identical to TRBD1. V was clipped by 6 bases and J by 0 bases; unmatched bases: 0. This CDR3 is built from 14 residues. The germline gives CDR1 LNHDA, CDR2 SQIVND (reference sequence).

V is TRBV30 and J is TRBJ1-6, with D perhaps matching TRBD1 (5 bases). This CDR3 comprises 15 residues. Germline values: CDR1 GTSNPN, CDR2 SVGIG (reference sequence). V was pared by 5 bases and J by 0 bases, with 11 bases between. CDR3 in DNA: TGTGCCTGGGACCCAGGGAGCTCCTATAATTCACCCCTCCACTTT. Encoded protein: CAWDPGSSYNSPLHF. Full variable domain (remainder filled in from reference TRBV30 and TRBJ1-6): SQTIHQWPATLVQPVGSPLSLECTVEGTSNPNLYWYRQAAGRGLQLLFYSVGIGQISSEVPQNLSASRPQDRQFILSSKKLLLSDSGFYLCAWDPGSSYNSPLHFGNGTRLTVT.

This rearrangement joins TRBV7-2 to TRBJ2-1, with 12 bases aligning to TRBD2. The J segment lost 1 base and the V segment lost 0 bases, leaving 4 bases of the junction unmatched. Germline lookup yields CDR1 SGHTA and CDR2 FQGNSA. The CDR3 totals 18 residues. The CDR3 reads CASSLARLAGESYNEQFF. In DNA, the CDR3 is TGTGCCAGCAGCTTAGCCCGACTAGCGGGGGAGTCCTACAATGAGCAGTTCTTC.

The V gene is TRBV6-2 or TRBV6-3, the J gene TRBJ1-1, with D uncertain. V gave up 0 bases and J gave up 7 bases, with 9 bases separating them. The CDR3 is made up of 13 amino acids. CDR1 is MNHEY, CDR2 SVGEGT, per germline. The CDR3 DNA reads as TGTGCCAGCAGTTACTCACTCCAGCTTGAAGCTTTCTTT. Translating gives CASSYSLQLEAFF.

This chain links TRBV3-1 (or the pseudogene TRBV3-2) with TRBJ1-5; 9 nucleotides match TRBD1. The J segment lost 5 bases and the V segment lost 4 bases, leaving 12 bases of the junction unmatched. This CDR3 contains 17 residues. CDR1 and CDR2 (germline): LGHDT, YNNKEL (reference sequence). The CDR3 DNA reads as TGTGCCAGCAGCCCAACATCCGGGACAGGGAGGGATCAGCCCCAGCATTTT. Protein product: CASSPTSGTGRDQPQHF.

The chain uses TRBV6-6 and TRBJ1-1, with 11 bases identical to TRBD1. V trimming: 5 bases; J trimming: 4 bases; junction bases outside the gene matches: 6. From germline, CDR1 is MNHNY and CDR2 SVGAGI (reference sequence). This CDR3 has 15 residues. CDR3 in amino acids: CASSTAGQGVTEAFF. DNA for the CDR3: TGTGCCAGCAGTACTGCGGGACAGGGGGTCACTGAAGCTTTCTTT.

With respect to this clone: In the same sample, other DNA sequences code for this CDR3. The gene calls are TRBV2 and TRBJ1-1, with 7 positions matching TRBD1. The CDR3 has 12 amino acids. The trim removed 6 bases at V and 4 bases at J, leaving 2 bases unmatched. From germline, CDR1 is SNHLY and CDR2 FYNNEI. DNA of the CDR3: TGTGCCAGCAGGAACAGGGGCACTGAAGCTTTCTTT. The encoded protein is CASRNRGTEAFF.

The V and J genes are TRBV6-5 and TRBJ1-2; weak D call: TRBD1 (5 bases). The V end was cut by 5 bases, the J end by 2 bases, with 12 bases between. CDR3 length: 14 amino acids. Germline CDR1 reads MNHEY; CDR2 reads SVGAGI. The CDR3 nucleotides are TGTGCCAGCAGTACTGGGGACGCCAACTATGGCTACACCTTC. Encoded protein: CASSTGDANYGYTF.

This rearrangement joins TRBV7-9 to TRBJ1-2; D gene unclear. The CDR3 has 15 amino acids. Per the germline V gene, CDR1 is SEHNR and CDR2 is FQNEAQ (reference sequence). V was pared by 5 bases and J by 0 bases, with 13 bases between. CDR3 sequence reads: CASSGPGQPNYGYTF. As DNA, the CDR3 is TGTGCCAGCAGCGGACCTGGGCAGCCTAACTATGGCTACACCTTC.